These 10 T cell receptor beta chains were all obtained from the same sample, sequenced in a study of T cells in Graves' hyperthyroidism and ophthalmopathy. RNA transcripts served as the template for amplifying TCR beta CDR3 regions. With the HTBI primer set, the TCR CDR3 went through a first round of RT-PCR. Via MiXCR, TCRdb re-called the multiplex PCR reads, giving one row per CDR3 protein. The sample has 550,000 to 850,000 distinct CDR3 sequences; around 20% are singletons. Sequenced input: blood. These TCRs come from a woman aged 50 to 60 with Graves' hyperthyroidism that later progressed to Graves' ophthalmopathy.

The chain links TRBV29-1 to TRBJ1-2, with TRBD1 matching 7 bases. CDR3 length equals 13 residues. V lost 6 bases, J lost 6 bases, and 10 bases stayed unmatched. CDR1 and CDR2 from the germline V gene are SQVTM and ANQGSEA. The CDR3 reads CSVRQGGPDGYTF. The CDR3 bases are TGCAGCGTCCGACAGGGAGGACCCGATGGCTACACCTTC. The variable domain in full, completed from reference TRBV29-1 and TRBJ1-2, reads SAVISQKPSRDICQRGTSLTIQCQVDSQVTMMFWYRQQPGQSLTLIATANQGSEATYESGFVIDKFPISRPNLTFSTLTVSNMSPEDSSIYLCSVRQGGPDGYTFGSGTRLTVV.

The chain employs TRBV27 and TRBJ2-7; possible D gene TRBD2, 6 bases. Looked up from germline, CDR1 is MNHEY and CDR2 is SMNVEV (reference sequence). The CDR3 contains 16 residues. The V end lost 2 bases, the J end lost 3 bases, and 17 bases lay between the germline ends. The CDR3 region is CASSLGTPPGYYEQYF. CDR3 in DNA: TGTGCCAGCAGTTTAGGGACTCCCCCAGGGTACTACGAGCAGTACTTC.

Comments on this clonotype: Just one base apart from a much larger clone, this may be a read error. This chain links TRBV12-3 or TRBV12-4 with TRBJ2-3; no clear D. V lost 5 bases to trimming and J lost 2 bases, with 14 bases between them. There are 15 residues in the CDR3. CDR3 in amino acids: CASSLLAAPTDTQYF. The CDR3 nucleotides are TGTGCCAGCAGTCTCCTTGCCGCACCCACAGATACGCAGTATTTT.

This clonotype was detected a few times. The chain's CDR3 is CASSLNGLGETQYF. The CDR3 nucleotides are TGCGCCAGCAGCTTGAATGGTTTGGGGGAGACCCAGTACTTC. V is TRBV5-1 and J is TRBJ2-5, with D unclear. The length of the CDR3 is 14 residues. The V and J ends lost 1 base and 5 bases respectively, with 12 bases between them. Germline V gene lookup returns CDR1 SGHRS and CDR2 YFSETQ.

This clonotype was seen ten or more times. V is TRBV7-9 and J is TRBJ2-1, with 10 positions matching TRBD1. Germline V lookup: CDR1 SEHNR, CDR2 FQNEAQ (reference sequence). The CDR3 contains 16 residues. With 2 bases clipped from V and 2 bases from J, the junction kept 3 bases outside the gene matches. CDR3 amino acids: CASSLTGQGAYNEQFF. As DNA, the CDR3 is TGTGCCAGCAGCTTAACTGGACAGGGGGCCTACAATGAGCAGTTCTTC.

At least ten counts were recorded for this clonotype. The chain uses TRBV12-3 or TRBV12-4 and TRBJ1-1; D perhaps matches TRBD1 (5 bases). Between the trimmed V and J ends, which lost 1 base and 4 bases, there was a span of 19 bases. The CDR3 contains 17 residues. The CDR3 DNA reads TGTGCCAGCAGTTTAGTCGGACAATGGACCTCGAGCACTGAAGCTTTCTTT. Translating it yields CASSLVGQWTSSTEAFF.

This chain connects TRBV14 to TRBJ1-2; 7 nucleotides agree with TRBD1. Trimming at V came to 1 base and at J to 5 bases, leaving 4 bases not matched to a gene. Germline CDR1 SGHDN, CDR2 FVKESK. The CDR3 extends over 14 amino acids. Here the CDR3 DNA reads TGTGCCAGCAGCCAAGCGGGACAGACATATGGCTACACCTTC. This encodes CASSQAGQTYGYTF.

The V call is TRBV7-9, the J call TRBJ2-5; D unresolved. This CDR3 contains 17 residues. Between the trimmed V and J ends, which lost 5 bases and 4 bases, there was a span of 23 bases. CDR1 is SEHNR and CDR2 is FQNEAQ in the germline V gene (reference sequence). In DNA, the CDR3 is TGTGCCAGCAGCCCCCCCGGGTTACAAGAGGCCCCAGAGACCCAGTACTTC. This gives the protein CASSPPGLQEAPETQYF.

This clonotype was counted many times. The rearrangement joins TRBV10-3 to TRBJ1-1, with TRBD1 identical over 9 bases. The germline V gene has CDR1 ENHRY and CDR2 SYGVKD. The trim removed 10 bases at V and 3 bases at J, leaving 6 bases unmatched. The CDR3 length is 13 residues. The CDR3 DNA sequence: TGTGCCAGTGACAGGGGGAGCGACACTGAAGCTTTCTTT. This codes for CASDRGSDTEAFF.

The rearrangement uses TRBV6-1 and TRBJ1-6; the match to TRBD1 covers 8 bases. Per germline, CDR1 MNHNS and CDR2 SASEGT. The CDR3 consists of 13 residues. The CDR3 DNA follows: TGTGCTTGGGGCCGGACAGGGAGCTCACCCCTCCACTTT. As protein: CAWGRTGSSPLHF.